These 7 T cell receptor beta chains were all obtained from the same sample, sequenced in a study of blood T cell repertoires in COVID-19. TCRdb's table, derived via immunoSEQ multiplex PCR, lists solely in-frame clones and lacks some. The repertoire holds over 150,000 clones, with about 85% as singletons. The sequenced material came from peripheral blood. The origin of the receptors is a woman aged 55 to 70 with COVID-19, enrolled during active disease.

The chain links TRBV6-5 to TRBJ1-1; D is uncertain. The V and J ends lost 3 bases and 3 bases respectively, with 5 bases between them. Germline CDR1 reads MNHEY; CDR2 reads SVGAGI. CDR3 length: 12 residues. CDR3 in DNA: TGTGCCAGCAGTTATCAGGACACTGAAGCTTTCTTT. Protein sequence: CASSYQDTEAFF.

The rearrangement uses TRBV7-9 and TRBJ2-1; TRBD2 matches at 9 bases. CDR1 is SEHNR and CDR2 is FQNEAQ in the germline V gene (reference sequence). V gave up 0 bases and J gave up 6 bases; unmatched junction bases: 15. The CDR3 length is 19 residues. The CDR3 nucleotides are TGTGCCAGCAGCTTAGCCGTCGCGGGAGGGCCCGTTTCTGGCAATGAGCAGTTCTTC. Amino acid sequence: CASSLAVAGGPVSGNEQFF.

J is TRBJ1-5 and V is TRBV19; a possible D gene is TRBD1 (5 bases). The CDR3 is 14 amino acids. Trimming removed 1 base at V and 6 bases at J, with 10 bases between. In germline, CDR1 is LNHDA, CDR2 SQIVND (reference sequence). Here the CDR3 reads CASSIGLTVQPQHF. The CDR3, as DNA: TGTGCCAGTAGTATAGGACTGACAGTTCAGCCCCAGCATTTT.

This chain connects TRBV12-3 or TRBV12-4 to TRBJ1-5; D remains ambiguous. Trimming left V 3 bases short and J 7 bases short, with 7 bases between. The CDR3 has 12 residues. CDR3 nucleotide sequence: TGTGCCAGCAGTTTTGCGATGCAGCCCCAGCATTTT. Amino acids: CASSFAMQPQHF.

The rearrangement links TRBV19 to TRBJ1-3; D is perhaps TRBD1 (6 bases). V lost 5 bases and J lost 0, with 11 bases in between. There are 15 residues in the CDR3. Germline V gene sequence: CDR1 LNHDA, CDR2 SQIVND (reference sequence). CDR3: CASSSQGGSGNTIYF. The CDR3 bases are TGTGCCAGTAGTTCCCAAGGGGGCTCTGGAAACACCATATATTTT.

On this clone: Distinct nucleotide sequences in the sample also encode this CDR3. The rearrangement uses TRBV18 and TRBJ1-1, with TRBD1 as a possible D gene (6 bases). The CDR3 has 15 amino acids. Germline CDR1 and CDR2: KGHSH and LQKENI. V was shortened by 3 bases and J by 2 bases, with 13 bases between the two germline ends. CDR3: CASSPNYRENTEAFF. Written as DNA, the CDR3 is TGTGCCAGCTCACCCAATTACAGGGAAAACACTGAAGCTTTCTTT.

V usage is TRBV6-4 and J usage is TRBJ2-2, with 7 bases fitting TRBD1. Germline V gene sequence: CDR1 MRHNA, CDR2 SNTAGT. With V trimmed by 10 bases and J by 4 bases, 12 bases remained unmatched. The CDR3 consists of 15 residues. CDR3 in DNA: TGTGCCACCTCCGTAGGGGGCCGGGGCACCGGGGAGCTGTTTTTT. It encodes CATSVGGRGTGELFF.